This is a list of T cell receptor beta chains from one sample in a study of blood T cell repertoires in COVID-19. Using immunoSEQ multiplex PCR, the repertoire was profiled, and TCRdb retains in-frame clones only, with some absent. The table has 200,000 to 300,000 clones, about four fifths seen once. The sequencing sample was made of peripheral blood. These receptors were collected from a woman over 75 with COVID-19, enrolled during active disease. Each CDR3 is given with its conserved first and last residue. Each record gives: clone size, V gene, D gene, J gene, CDR3 protein, CDR3 DNA. D genes are given only for firm matches. Size values are once, few and many counts, or a class for expanded clones, and some rows have none.

>.|TRBV6-5|.|TRBJ1-5
CASRRAGEQPQHF
TGTGCCAGCAGGAGGGCAGGGGAACAGCCCCAGCATTTT
>.|TRBV6-4|TRBD2|TRBJ2-5
CASSLSAGLAGDETQYF
TGTGCCAGCAGCCTCTCAGCGGGGCTAGCGGGAGACGAGACCCAGTACTTC
>.|TRBV7-3|.|TRBJ2-1
CASSLTLATGEQFF
TGTGCCAGCAGCTTAACTCTGGCTACAGGTGAGCAGTTCTTC
>.|TRBV29-1|.|TRBJ1-2
CSVENSGYTF
TGCAGCGTTGAGAACAGTGGCTACACCTTC
>.|TRBV19|.|TRBJ2-3
CASSIEKNTDTQYF
TGTGCCAGTAGTATTGAGAAGAACACAGATACGCAGTATTTT
>.|TRBV12-3/TRBV12-4|.|TRBJ1-3
CASSLRGNTIYF
TGTGCCAGCAGTCTAAGGGGTAACACCATATATTTT
>.|TRBV19|TRBD1|TRBJ1-5
CASSFPSTGEQPQHF
TGTGCCAGTAGTTTCCCCTCTACAGGGGAACAGCCCCAGCATTTT
>.|TRBV18|TRBD2|TRBJ2-1
CATTPGTSSYNEQFF
TGTGCCACCACCCCAGGGACTAGCAGCTACAATGAGCAGTTCTTC
>.|TRBV11-2|.|TRBJ2-1
CASSPTSGYNEQFF
TGTGCCAGCAGCCCCACTTCGGGGTACAATGAGCAGTTCTTC
>.|TRBV5-1|.|TRBJ1-2
CASSLEASRGGYTF
TGCGCCAGCAGCCTGGAAGCCTCCAGGGGCGGCTACACCTTC
>.|TRBV18|.|TRBJ1-6
CASSPLNSYNSPLHF
TGTGCCAGCTCACCACTCAACTCCTATAATTCACCCCTCCACTTT
>.|TRBV18|.|TRBJ1-3
CASSSRGPDRGNTIYF
TGTGCCAGCTCGTCACGGGGCCCGGACAGAGGAAACACCATATATTTT
>once|TRBV18|.|TRBJ2-2
CASSPFPGGADTGELFF
TGTGCCAGCTCGCCCTTCCCGGGGGGCGCGGACACCGGGGAGCTGTTTTTT
>.|TRBV19|.|TRBJ2-7
CASTRTAGYEQYF
TGTGCCAGTACCCGGACCGCGGGCTACGAGCAGTACTTC
>.|TRBV5-8|TRBD1|TRBJ2-3
CASSLGRDRVTDTQYF
TGTGCCAGCAGCTTGGGTCGGGACAGGGTCACAGATACGCAGTATTTT
>.|TRBV3-1/TRBV3-2|TRBD2|TRBJ2-7
CASSHVPSGAHYEQYF
TGTGCCAGCAGCCATGTGCCTAGCGGGGCCCACTACGAGCAGTACTTC
>.|TRBV7-9|TRBD1|TRBJ1-5
CASSRGTGADNQPQHF
TGTGCCAGCAGTCGAGGGACAGGGGCCGACAATCAGCCCCAGCATTTT
>.|TRBV6-5|TRBD1|TRBJ1-3
CASRMRQGTGNTIYF
TGTGCCAGCAGAATGAGACAGGGAACCGGAAACACCATATATTTT
>.|TRBV2|TRBD1|TRBJ2-7
CASSEEQGYLGEQYF
TGTGCCAGCAGTGAAGAACAGGGGTATTTAGGCGAGCAGTACTTC
>few|TRBV2|TRBD2|TRBJ2-1
CASSLLAGDYNEQFF
TGTGCCAGCAGCTTACTAGCGGGGGACTACAATGAGCAGTTCTTC
>.|TRBV30|.|TRBJ1-1
CAWSRMDKLGFF
TGTGCCTGGAGCAGGATGGACAAGTTAGGGTTCTTT
>.|TRBV18|.|TRBJ1-1
CASSLNQDSTEAFF
TGTGCCAGCTCTCTCAATCAGGACAGCACTGAAGCTTTCTTT
>few|TRBV18|.|TRBJ1-1
CASSPRAGEGAFF
TGTGCCAGCTCACCAAGGGCAGGGGAAGGAGCTTTCTTT
>.|TRBV6-6|TRBD1|TRBJ2-1
CASSRSGTGLYNEQFF
TGTGCCAGCAGTCGAAGCGGGACAGGGCTCTACAATGAGCAGTTCTTC
>.|TRBV5-1|.|TRBJ2-1
CASSLVPTGGNEQFF
TGCGCCAGCAGCTTGGTCCCGACTGGAGGGAATGAGCAGTTCTTC
>once|TRBV3-1/TRBV3-2|.|TRBJ1-2
CASTREGQAYGYTF
TGTGCCAGCACCCGGGAAGGGCAGGCCTATGGCTACACCTTC
>.|TRBV7-3|TRBD2|TRBJ2-2
CASSLTGTTAGELFF
TGTGCCAGCAGCTTAACTGGGACTACCGCCGGGGAGCTGTTTTTT
>.|TRBV3-1/TRBV3-2|.|TRBJ1-2
CASSSNSYGYTF
TGTGCCAGCAGCTCGAACTCCTATGGCTACACCTTC
>.|TRBV7-9|.|TRBJ1-2
CAISQGQGSYGYTF
TGTGCCATTTCTCAGGGTCAGGGTAGCTATGGCTACACCTTC